The present T cell receptor (beta chain) was sequenced within a study of T cell responses to AZD1222 COVID-19 vaccine. Regarding the study as a whole: Distributed over spike, vaccine-associated CD4 TCRs predominated at 160-218 and 743-854. Spike-specific TCR breadth and depth went up after people got two AZD1222 doses. Targets within unmutated variant regions were reportedly found for nearly half of spike-specific TCRs.

The assay was immunoSEQ multiplex PCR, and TCRdb's table has in-frame clones only and misses some. This table holds around 99,000 clones, 70% to 90% found once. Regarding this clone: Its target is unknown.

Germline V gene lookup returns CDR1 SGHDN and CDR2 FVKESK. Trimming left V 0 bases short and J 2 bases short, with 10 bases between. This CDR3 contains 15 residues. Pooling covered second doses at about 4 or about 12 weeks. The sequencing here drew on peripheral blood, taken 28 days after the second AZD1222 dose. The clonotype was recovered from an adult who received the AZD1222 COVID-19 vaccine. The J gene is TRBJ2-5, the V gene TRBV14, with D unclear. CDR3: CASSQDRMGQETQYF. The CDR3 DNA sequence: TGTGCCAGCAGCCAAGACCGAATGGGACAAGAGACCCAGTACTTC.